The 25 T cell receptor beta chains below come from one sample, sequenced in a study of blood T cell repertoires in COVID-19. TCRdb's table, derived via immunoSEQ multiplex PCR, lists solely in-frame clones and lacks some. The sample consists of about 160,000 clones, 65% to 80% of them appearing once. The sequenced sample was peripheral blood. These TCRs come from a man in his 60s with acute or convalescent COVID-19.

The chain combines TRBV10-3 with TRBJ2-7; 7 bases agree with TRBD1. CDR3 length equals 13 residues. J gave up 4 bases and V 4 bases, and 4 bases lay outside the gene matches. The V gene's germline CDR1 is ENHRY and CDR2 SYGVKD. DNA for the CDR3: TGTGCCATCAGTGCCGGACAGGCATACGAGCAGTACTTC. Encoded protein: CAISAGQAYEQYF.

The chain links TRBV13 to TRBJ2-3; 11 bases agree with TRBD2. This CDR3 has 16 amino acids. Losses at the gene ends were 5 bases for V and 4 bases for J; bases not matched to a gene: 8. The germline V gene has CDR1 PRHDT and CDR2 FYEKMQ (reference sequence). CDR3 sequence reads: CASSASRLAGSDTQYF. As DNA, the CDR3 is TGTGCCAGCAGCGCCTCCAGACTAGCGGGATCAGATACGCAGTATTTT. Complete variable domain (other parts from reference TRBV13 and TRBJ2-3): AAGVIQSPRHLIKEKRETATLKCYPIPRHDTVYWYQQGPGQDPQFLISFYEKMQSDKGSIPDRFSAQQFSDYHSELNMSSLELGDSALYFCASSASRLAGSDTQYFGPGTRLTVL.

The chain couples TRBV29-1 to TRBJ2-7, with 8 bases lining up with TRBD1. The CDR3 is 15 residues long. Germline V gene data show CDR1 as SQVTM and CDR2 as ANQGSEA. Trimming removed 1 base from V and 4 bases from J; junction bases left unmatched: 9. This CDR3 reads CSVEGVDRVGYEQYF. The CDR3 DNA is TGCAGCGTTGAAGGGGTGGACAGGGTAGGGTACGAGCAGTACTTC.

The sample holds one count of this clone. The chain combines TRBV6-5 with TRBJ2-2; possible D gene TRBD1, 5 bases. The V end was cut by 2 bases, the J end by 6 bases, with 13 bases between. The CDR3 is made up of 15 amino acids. Germline CDR1 reads MNHEY; CDR2 reads SVGAGI. DNA for the CDR3: TGTGCCAGCAGTTACGGGCAGGGTGGGGCCGGGGAGCTGTTTTTT. Amino acids: CASSYGQGGAGELFF.

CDR3 bases: TGTGCCAGCAGTTCACCCGCTCTAATTGAGCAGTTCTTC. Translation gives CASSSPALIEQFF. The J gene is TRBJ2-1, the V gene TRBV6-2 or TRBV6-3; D is unclear. The length of the CDR3 is 13 residues. CDR1 is MNHEY, CDR2 SVGEGT, per germline. V was pared by 4 bases and J by 9 bases, with 13 bases between.

This chain links TRBV4-3 with TRBJ2-3; a possible D gene is TRBD1 (5 bases). V shed 6 bases and J shed 2 bases, with 12 bases lying between them. The CDR3 contains 14 residues. Germline V lookup: CDR1 LGHNA, CDR2 YSLEER. The CDR3 region is CASSLTAPTDTQYF. In DNA form, the CDR3 reads TGCGCCAGCAGTTTGACAGCACCCACAGATACGCAGTATTTT.

The chain has TRBV19 and TRBJ1-2; D may be TRBD1 (6 bases). CDR1 and CDR2 from the germline V gene are LNHDA and SQIVND (reference sequence). V was pared by 3 bases and J by 1 base, with 9 bases between. There are 14 residues in the CDR3. The CDR3 region is CASSIAGDNYGYTF. In DNA, the CDR3 is TGTGCCAGTAGTATCGCAGGGGATAACTATGGCTACACCTTC.

The chain couples TRBV9 to TRBJ1-3; D is ambiguous. The V and J ends lost 0 bases and 0 bases respectively, with 7 bases between them. Germline values: CDR1 SGDLS, CDR2 YYNGEE. The CDR3 totals 15 residues. This CDR3 reads CASSVAQASGNTIYF. CDR3 DNA: TGTGCCAGCAGCGTAGCGCAGGCCTCTGGAAACACCATATATTTT.

J is TRBJ2-3 and V is TRBV10-3, with 11 bases aligning to TRBD2. CDR3 length: 15 amino acids. Germline assignment: CDR1 ENHRY and CDR2 SYGVKD. The ends lost 5 bases at V and 0 bases at J; junction bases unmatched: 1. The CDR3 DNA reads as TGTGCCATCAGTCTAGCGGGGGGTAGCACAGATACGCAGTATTTT. Amino acid sequence: CAISLAGGSTDTQYF.

The gene calls are TRBV11-3 and TRBJ2-7; TRBD1 agrees at 7 bases. Looked up from germline, CDR1 is SGHNT and CDR2 is YENEEA. The CDR3 runs to 16 residues. The V and J ends lost 5 bases and 5 bases, in that order; junction bases with no gene match: 15. CDR3 amino acids: CASSASHGGQLDEQYF. The CDR3 coding sequence is TGTGCCAGCAGCGCCTCCCATGGGGGACAGCTGGACGAGCAGTACTTC.

The chain links TRBV3-1 (or the pseudogene TRBV3-2) to TRBJ2-3; 8 positions match TRBD2. The J segment lost 0 bases and the V segment lost 4 bases, leaving 6 bases of the junction unmatched. Germline V gene data show CDR1 as LGHDT and CDR2 as YNNKEL (reference sequence). This CDR3 comprises 16 residues. The CDR3 protein is CASSLTSGTSTDTQYF. In DNA, the CDR3 is TGTGCCAGCAGCCTAACTAGCGGTACTAGCACAGATACGCAGTATTTT.

V and J are TRBV19 and TRBJ1-5; maybe TRBD1 (5 bases). Trimming removed 6 bases at V and 0 bases at J, with 12 bases between. The CDR3 covers 15 residues. Looked up from germline, CDR1 is LNHDA and CDR2 is SQIVND (reference sequence). The CDR3 DNA follows: TGTGCCAGTAGAACTCAGGGCTTTAGCAATCAGCCCCAGCATTTT. Its translation: CASRTQGFSNQPQHF.

This clone was observed many times. The chain joins TRBV4-3 to TRBJ1-1, with TRBD1 as a possible D gene (5 bases). The CDR3 is 17 residues long. Germline assignment: CDR1 LGHNA and CDR2 YSLEER. Trimming cost V 0 bases and J 1 base, with 15 bases left between them. The CDR3 region has the DNA TGCGCCAGCAGCCAAGAAGGTGGAGGAGGGGCGAACACTGAAGCTTTCTTT. Its protein is CASSQEGGGGANTEAFF.

J is TRBJ1-5 and V is TRBV19, with 7 bases that match TRBD1. Germline assignment: CDR1 LNHDA and CDR2 SQIVND (reference sequence). CDR3 length equals 14 residues. V dropped 4 bases and J dropped 4; count of bases not matched to a gene: 4. In DNA, the CDR3 is TGTGCCAGTAGTACGGGACAGTGGAATCAGCCCCAGCATTTT. Translation gives CASSTGQWNQPQHF.

The V gene is TRBV19, the J gene TRBJ1-5; D is possibly TRBD1 (5 bases). V lost 2 bases and J 11 bases, leaving 10 bases between the germline ends. The CDR3 covers 12 residues. The germline V gene has CDR1 LNHDA and CDR2 SQIVND (reference sequence). CDR3: CASSINRMAQHF. DNA of the CDR3: TGTGCCAGTAGTATAAACAGGATGGCCCAGCATTTT.

The genes are TRBV5-1 and TRBJ2-7, with D possibly being TRBD1 (6 bases). The CDR3 length is 15 residues. Trimming took off 0 bases at V and 3 bases at J, with 13 bases between the two ends. The germline V gene encodes CDR1 SGHRS and CDR2 YFSETQ. The CDR3 loop is CASSLADRFFYEQYF. In nucleotides, the CDR3 is TGCGCCAGCAGCTTGGCCGACAGGTTCTTCTACGAGCAGTACTTC.

This chain connects TRBV9 to TRBJ1-1; D might be TRBD1 (5 bases). Germline loops: CDR1 SGDLS, CDR2 YYNGEE. V gave up 0 bases and J gave up 10 bases, with 13 bases separating them. This CDR3 is built from 13 residues. This CDR3 is CASSVVLAGPAFF. CDR3 sequence (DNA): TGTGCCAGCAGCGTAGTATTGGCAGGGCCAGCTTTCTTT.

This rearrangement joins TRBV18 to TRBJ2-7; maybe TRBD2 (5 bases). V lost 0 bases and J 5 bases, leaving 8 bases between the germline ends. Germline CDR1 is KGHSH and CDR2 is LQKENI. The CDR3 is 13 residues long. The CDR3: CASSPPGLDEQYF. For the CDR3, the DNA is TGTGCCAGCTCACCACCTGGACTCGACGAGCAGTACTTC.

This clone was seen a few times. The chain couples TRBV12-3 or TRBV12-4 to TRBJ1-3; no reliable D call. The germline V and J ends were trimmed by 4 bases and 4 bases, with 5 bases remaining between them. This CDR3 is built from 12 residues. The DNA of the CDR3 is TGTGCCAGCAGTTCCGTCGGAAACACCATATATTTT. This translates into CASSSVGNTIYF.

The V gene is TRBV3-1 (or the pseudogene TRBV3-2), the J gene TRBJ2-6; TRBD1 is a possible D gene (5 bases). Germline loops: CDR1 LGHDT, CDR2 YNNKEL (reference sequence). Trimming stripped 4 bases from V and 3 bases from J, with 13 bases between. The CDR3 is 16 residues long. The CDR3 DNA sequence: TGTGCCAGCAGCCGTTCCAGGGTTGTTGGGGCCAACGTCCTGACTTTC. Translating gives CASSRSRVVGANVLTF.

This clone was counted between two and nine times. This sequence joins TRBV30 and TRBJ1-4; D not certain. The V end was cut by 4 bases, the J end by 2 bases, with 17 bases between. The germline V gene has CDR1 GTSNPN and CDR2 SVGIG (reference sequence). There are 16 residues in the CDR3. CDR3 sequence reads: CAWNSNGLGTNEKLFF. As DNA, the CDR3 is TGTGCCTGGAATTCGAACGGACTGGGGACTAATGAAAAACTGTTTTTT.

The chain combines TRBV5-6 with TRBJ2-1; no clear D gene. V lost 2 bases and J 4 bases, leaving 4 bases between the germline ends. This CDR3 contains 12 residues. CDR1 is SGHDT and CDR2 is YYEEEE in the germline V gene. The CDR3 DNA reads as TGTGCCAGCAGCTTCCAATACAATGAGCAGTTCTTC. Protein sequence: CASSFQYNEQFF.

This clone showed up just once. The chain joins TRBV18 to TRBJ1-2; the match to TRBD1 covers 7 bases. The V segment lost 4 bases and the J segment 0 bases; nucleotides outside the gene matches: 5. The CDR3 has 15 amino acids. In germline, CDR1 is KGHSH, CDR2 LQKENI. Here the CDR3 reads CASSLLDRANYGYTF. CDR3 DNA: TGTGCCAGCTCACTTCTAGACAGGGCTAACTATGGCTACACCTTC.

This clone was picked up one time. The chain links TRBV12-3 or TRBV12-4 to TRBJ2-7, with unresolved D. Trimming pared 5 bases from V and 7 bases from J, leaving 15 bases between. The CDR3 sequence is 13 residues long. The CDR3 here is CASSIPGAAEQYF. The CDR3 bases are TGTGCCAGCAGTATACCGGGTGCCGCTGAGCAGTACTTC.

V and J are TRBV9 and TRBJ1-1, with 9 bases lining up with TRBD1. The V gene end was trimmed by 3 bases and the J gene end by 2 bases; junction bases not matched to a gene: 5. Germline V gives CDR1 SGDLS, CDR2 YYNGEE. The CDR3 is made up of 15 amino acids. CDR3 amino acids: CASSAKQGANTEAFF. The DNA of the CDR3 is TGTGCCAGCAGCGCAAAACAGGGGGCTAACACTGAAGCTTTCTTT.